The 5 T cell receptor beta chains presented below share a single source sample, sequenced in a study of CD8 T cells in Susac syndrome. After extraction with the RNeasy kit, about 0.5 to 1 ug of the RNA was reverse transcribed using random hexamers. Using its own MiXCR run on the immunoSEQ multiplex PCR reads, TCRdb lists one record per CDR3 protein. The table records fewer than 250,000 distinct CDR3 sequences, 80% to 95% of them present only once. The source material was CD8+ T cells from PBMCs. Receptors were obtained from a human donor with multiple sclerosis.

The chain links TRBV7-2 to TRBJ2-7; D possibly corresponds to TRBD2 (5 bases). The CDR3 sequence is 15 residues long. CDR1 SGHTA and CDR2 FQGNSA come from the germline V gene. V dropped 5 bases and J dropped 0 bases, with 14 bases sitting between them. The CDR3 region has the DNA TGTGCCAGCAGCCCCGGACTTGGGAGCTCCTACGAGCAGTACTTC. Amino acids: CASSPGLGSSYEQYF. Full variable domain (missing parts from reference TRBV7-2 and TRBJ2-7): GAGVSQSPSNKVTEKGKDVELRCDPISGHTALYWYRQSLGQGLEFLIYFQGNSAPDKSGLPSDRFSAERTGGSVSTLTIQRTQQEDSAVYLCASSPGLGSSYEQYFGPGTRLTVT.

The rearrangement links TRBV27 to TRBJ2-7; 8 bases are a match to TRBD1. V lost 3 bases to trimming and J lost 5 bases; unmatched junction nucleotides: 6. The CDR3 extends over 14 amino acids. Germline V gives CDR1 MNHEY, CDR2 SMNVEV (reference sequence). CDR3 DNA sequence: TGTGCCAGCAGTTTCCTCGGACAGGGCCACGAGCAGTACTTC. Translated: CASSFLGQGHEQYF.

This chain uses TRBV5-4 with TRBJ2-1, with TRBD2 matching over 11 bases. The CDR3 spans 15 residues. Germline V lookup: CDR1 SGHNT, CDR2 YYREEE (reference sequence). The junction had 8 bases not matched to a gene; V was cut back by 4 bases and J by 8 bases. CDR3 bases: TGTGCCAGCAGCGGCGTCACTAGCGGGAGTGATGAGCAGTTCTTC. Amino acid sequence: CASSGVTSGSDEQFF.

The V call is TRBV7-9, the J call TRBJ2-7; tentative D call: TRBD2 (5 bases). The germline V gene has CDR1 SEHNR and CDR2 FQNEAQ (reference sequence). V lost 4 bases and J 0 bases, leaving 10 bases between the germline ends. The CDR3 loop spans 14 amino acids. The CDR3 DNA reads TGTGCCAGCAGCTGGGATCGGGACTCCTACGAGCAGTACTTC. Protein sequence: CASSWDRDSYEQYF. Full variable domain (missing parts from reference TRBV7-9 and TRBJ2-7): DTGVSQNPRHKITKRGQNVTFRCDPISEHNRLYWYRQTLGQGPEFLTYFQNEAQLEKSRLLSDRFSAERPKGSFSTLEIQRTEQGDSAMYLCASSWDRDSYEQYFGPGTRLTVT.

This chain connects TRBV7-9 to TRBJ2-1; 8 bases line up with TRBD2. Unmatched junction bases numbered 11, after V lost 0 bases and J lost 4 bases. CDR1 and CDR2 from the germline V gene are SEHNR and FQNEAQ (reference sequence). The CDR3 spans 18 residues. CDR3 DNA sequence: TGTGCCAGCAGCTTAGCCGGTGGACTAGCCATCTCTTACAATGAGCAGTTCTTC. Protein sequence: CASSLAGGLAISYNEQFF.